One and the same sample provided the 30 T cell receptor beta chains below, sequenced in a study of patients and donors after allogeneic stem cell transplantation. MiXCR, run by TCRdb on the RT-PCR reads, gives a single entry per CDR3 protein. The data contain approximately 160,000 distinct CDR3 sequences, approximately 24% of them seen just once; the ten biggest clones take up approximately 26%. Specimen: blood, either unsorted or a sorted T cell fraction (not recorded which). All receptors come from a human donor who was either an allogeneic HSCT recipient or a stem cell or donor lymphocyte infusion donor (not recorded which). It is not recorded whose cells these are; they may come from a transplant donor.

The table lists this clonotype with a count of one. The CDR3 protein is CASSLSGLAGSYEQYF. CDR3 sequence (DNA): TGTGCCAGCAGTCTGTCTGGACTAGCGGGATCCTACGAGCAGTACTTC. The genes are TRBV4-2 and TRBJ2-7; 12 bases fit TRBD2. This CDR3 has 16 residues. The germline V gene has CDR1 LGHNA and CDR2 YNFKEQ. The trim removed 6 bases at V and 1 base at J, leaving 7 bases unmatched.

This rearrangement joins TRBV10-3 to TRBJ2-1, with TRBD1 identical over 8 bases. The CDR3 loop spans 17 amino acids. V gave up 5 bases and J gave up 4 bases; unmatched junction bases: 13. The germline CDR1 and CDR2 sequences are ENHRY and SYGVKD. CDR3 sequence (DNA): TGTGCCATCAGTCGACAGGGGCCGAGCCTTTTTTACAATGAGCAGTTCTTC. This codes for CAISRQGPSLFYNEQFF.

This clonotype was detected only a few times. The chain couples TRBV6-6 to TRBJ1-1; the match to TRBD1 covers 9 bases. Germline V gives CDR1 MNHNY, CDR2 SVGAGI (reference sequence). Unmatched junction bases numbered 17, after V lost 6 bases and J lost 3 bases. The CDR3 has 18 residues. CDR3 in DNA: TGTGCCAGCAGCCACCTTCCCGGGACAGGGCACGGGTACACTGAAGCTTTCTTT. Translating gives CASSHLPGTGHGYTEAFF.

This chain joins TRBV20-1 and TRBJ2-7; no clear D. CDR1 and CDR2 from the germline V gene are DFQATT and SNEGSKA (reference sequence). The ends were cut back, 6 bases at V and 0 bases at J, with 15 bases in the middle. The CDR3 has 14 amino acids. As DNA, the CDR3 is TGCAGTGCCAACCTCGACCCAAGCTCCTACGAGCAGTACTTC. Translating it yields CSANLDPSSYEQYF.

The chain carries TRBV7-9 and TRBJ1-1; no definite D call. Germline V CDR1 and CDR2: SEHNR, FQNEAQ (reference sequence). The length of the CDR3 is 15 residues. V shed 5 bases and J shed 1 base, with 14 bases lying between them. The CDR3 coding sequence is TGTGCCAGCAGCCGATCCGGGGTGGGGAACACTGAAGCTTTCTTT. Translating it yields CASSRSGVGNTEAFF. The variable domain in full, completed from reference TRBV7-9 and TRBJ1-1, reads DTGVSQNPRHKITKRGQNVTFRCDPISEHNRLYWYRQTLGQGPEFLTYFQNEAQLEKSRLLSDRFSAERPKGSFSTLEIQRTEQGDSAMYLCASSRSGVGNTEAFFGQGTRLTVV.

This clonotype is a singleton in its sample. CDR3 in amino acids: CSASPQADTQYF. CDR3 in DNA: TGCAGTGCTAGCCCACAGGCAGATACGCAGTATTTT. The rearrangement joins TRBV20-1 to TRBJ2-3; tentatively, D is TRBD1 (5 bases). V gave up 3 bases and J gave up 4 bases, with 8 bases separating them. Germline values: CDR1 DFQATT, CDR2 SNEGSKA (reference sequence). This CDR3 comprises 12 residues.

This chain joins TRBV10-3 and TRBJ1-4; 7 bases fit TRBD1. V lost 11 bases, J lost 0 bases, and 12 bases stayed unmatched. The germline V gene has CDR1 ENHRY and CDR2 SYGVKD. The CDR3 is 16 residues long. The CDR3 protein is CAAGGFGNPTNEKLFF. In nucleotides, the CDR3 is TGTGCCGCAGGGGGGTTTGGAAATCCAACTAATGAAAAACTGTTTTTT.

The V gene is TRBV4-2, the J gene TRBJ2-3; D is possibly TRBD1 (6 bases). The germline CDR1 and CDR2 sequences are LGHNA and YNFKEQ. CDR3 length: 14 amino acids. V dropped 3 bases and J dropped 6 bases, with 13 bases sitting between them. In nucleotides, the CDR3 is TGTGCCAGCAGCCAGGCCGATACAGGGGATACGCAGTATTTT. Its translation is CASSQADTGDTQYF.

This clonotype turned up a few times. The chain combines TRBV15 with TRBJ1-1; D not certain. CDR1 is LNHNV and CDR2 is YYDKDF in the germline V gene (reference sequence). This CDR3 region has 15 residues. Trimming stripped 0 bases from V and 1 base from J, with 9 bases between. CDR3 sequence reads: CATSRDRRWNTEAFF. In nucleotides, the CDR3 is TGTGCCACCAGCAGAGATCGGAGATGGAACACTGAAGCTTTCTTT.

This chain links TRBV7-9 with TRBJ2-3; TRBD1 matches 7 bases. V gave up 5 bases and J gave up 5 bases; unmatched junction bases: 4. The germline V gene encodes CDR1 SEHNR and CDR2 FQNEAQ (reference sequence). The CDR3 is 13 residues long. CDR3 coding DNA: TGTGCCAGCAGCCTGAGACAGGGAGATACGCAGTATTTT. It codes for CASSLRQGDTQYF.

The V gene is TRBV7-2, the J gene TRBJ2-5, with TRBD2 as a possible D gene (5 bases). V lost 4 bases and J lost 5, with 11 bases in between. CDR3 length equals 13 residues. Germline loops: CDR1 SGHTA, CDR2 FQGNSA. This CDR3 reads CASSSRAEETQYF. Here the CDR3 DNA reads TGTGCCAGCAGCTCGAGGGCCGAGGAGACCCAGTACTTC.

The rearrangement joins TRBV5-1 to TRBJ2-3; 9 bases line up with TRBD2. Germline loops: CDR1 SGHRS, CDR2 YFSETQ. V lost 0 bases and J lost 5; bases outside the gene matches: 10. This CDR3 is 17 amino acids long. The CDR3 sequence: CASSLEAVAGAVDTQYF. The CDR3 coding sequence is TGCGCCAGCAGCTTGGAAGCGGTAGCGGGAGCTGTAGATACGCAGTATTTT.

CDR3 coding DNA: TGTGCCAGCAGCCAAGAAATAGTCGTCAGGGGTATCGTCTCCTATAATTCACCCCTCCACTTT. It translates to CASSQEIVVRGIVSYNSPLHF. The rearrangement joins TRBV14 to TRBJ1-6; possible D gene TRBD1, 6 bases. V lost 0 bases, J lost 0 bases, and 21 bases lay in between. The CDR3 spans 21 residues. Germline lookup yields CDR1 SGHDN and CDR2 FVKESK. Full variable domain (rest looked up from reference TRBV14 and TRBJ1-6): EAGVTQFPSHSVIEKGQTVTLRCDPISGHDNLYWYRRVMGKEIKFLLHFVKESKQDESGMPNNRFLAERTGGTYSTLKVQPAELEDSGVYFCASSQEIVVRGIVSYNSPLHFGNGTRLTVT.

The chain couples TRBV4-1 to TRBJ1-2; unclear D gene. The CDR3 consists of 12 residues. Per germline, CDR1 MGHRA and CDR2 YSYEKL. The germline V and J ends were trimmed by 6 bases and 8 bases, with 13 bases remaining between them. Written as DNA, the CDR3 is TGCGCCAGCAGTCGCAGATTAGGGGGCTACACCTTC. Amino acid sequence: CASSRRLGGYTF.

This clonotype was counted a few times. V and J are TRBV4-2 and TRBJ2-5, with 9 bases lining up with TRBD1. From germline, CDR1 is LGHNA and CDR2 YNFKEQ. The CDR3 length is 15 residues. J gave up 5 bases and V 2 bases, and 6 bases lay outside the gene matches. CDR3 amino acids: CASSQFTGGWETQYF. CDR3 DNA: TGTGCCAGCAGCCAATTCACAGGGGGCTGGGAGACCCAGTACTTC.

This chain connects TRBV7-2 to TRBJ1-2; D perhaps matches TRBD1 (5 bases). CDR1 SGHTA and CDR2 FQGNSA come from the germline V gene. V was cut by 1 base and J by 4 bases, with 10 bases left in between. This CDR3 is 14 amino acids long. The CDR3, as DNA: TGTGCCAGCAGCTTAGGGCAGGGTCCCTATGGCTACACCTTC. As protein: CASSLGQGPYGYTF.

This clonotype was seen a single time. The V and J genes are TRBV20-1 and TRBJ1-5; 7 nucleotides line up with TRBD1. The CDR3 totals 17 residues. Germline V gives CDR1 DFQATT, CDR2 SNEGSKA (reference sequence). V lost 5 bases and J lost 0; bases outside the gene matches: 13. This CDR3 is CSAGTGQDPHSNQPQHF. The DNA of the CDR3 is TGCAGTGCTGGTACCGGACAGGACCCTCATAGCAATCAGCCCCAGCATTTT.

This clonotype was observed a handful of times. The CDR3 DNA is TGTGCCAGCAGCTCCGATGACATCGAAAGCACAGATACGCAGTATTTT. Translating it yields CASSSDDIESTDTQYF. The chain combines TRBV5-5 with TRBJ2-3; D remains unclear. The CDR3 loop spans 16 amino acids. Per the germline V gene, CDR1 is SGHKS and CDR2 is YYEKEE (reference sequence). The ends were cut back, 3 bases at V and 0 bases at J, with 14 bases in the middle. Together with reference TRBV5-5 and TRBJ2-3, the CDR3 gives the full variable domain: DAGVTQSPTHLIKTRGQQVTLRCSPISGHKSVSWYQQVLGQGPQFIFQYYEKEERGRGNFPDRFSARQFPNYSSELNVNALLLGDSALYLCASSSDDIESTDTQYFGPGTRLTVL.

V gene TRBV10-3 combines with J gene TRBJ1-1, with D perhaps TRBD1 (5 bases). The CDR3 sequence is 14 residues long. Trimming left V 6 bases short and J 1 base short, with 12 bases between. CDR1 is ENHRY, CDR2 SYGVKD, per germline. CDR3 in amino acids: CAISPQDSNTEAFF. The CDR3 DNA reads TGTGCCATCAGCCCACAGGATTCGAACACTGAAGCTTTCTTT.

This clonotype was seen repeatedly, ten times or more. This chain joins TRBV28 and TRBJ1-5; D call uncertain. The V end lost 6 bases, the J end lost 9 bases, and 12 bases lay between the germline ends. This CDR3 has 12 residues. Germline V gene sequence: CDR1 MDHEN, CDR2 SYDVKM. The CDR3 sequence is CASRPGLWPQHF. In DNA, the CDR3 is TGTGCCAGCAGACCGGGTTTGTGGCCCCAGCATTTT. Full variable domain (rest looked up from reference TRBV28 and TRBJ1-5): DVKVTQSSRYLVKRTGEKVFLECVQDMDHENMFWYRQDPGLGLRLIYFSYDVKMKEKGDIPEGYSVSREKKERFSLILESASTNQTSMYLCASRPGLWPQHFGDGTRLSIL.

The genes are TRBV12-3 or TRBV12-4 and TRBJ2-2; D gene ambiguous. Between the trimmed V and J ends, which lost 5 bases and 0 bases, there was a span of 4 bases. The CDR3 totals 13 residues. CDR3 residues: CASSHTNTGELFF. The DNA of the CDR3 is TGTGCCAGCAGTCACACGAACACCGGGGAGCTGTTTTTT.

CDR3 sequence: CASSSRFPEQYF. In nucleotides, the CDR3 is TGTGCCAGCAGCTCCCGGTTCCCCGAGCAGTACTTC. This chain links TRBV11-3 with TRBJ2-7; D remains unclear. V was cut by 4 bases and J by 6 bases, with 10 bases left in between. The CDR3 runs 12 residues. CDR1 SGHNT and CDR2 YENEEA come from the germline V gene.

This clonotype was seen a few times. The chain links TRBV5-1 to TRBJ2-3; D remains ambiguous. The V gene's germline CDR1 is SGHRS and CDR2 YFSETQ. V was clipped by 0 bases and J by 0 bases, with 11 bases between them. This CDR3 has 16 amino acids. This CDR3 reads CASSLASLGSTDTQYF. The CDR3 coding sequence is TGCGCCAGCAGCTTGGCCTCTCTAGGAAGCACAGATACGCAGTATTTT.

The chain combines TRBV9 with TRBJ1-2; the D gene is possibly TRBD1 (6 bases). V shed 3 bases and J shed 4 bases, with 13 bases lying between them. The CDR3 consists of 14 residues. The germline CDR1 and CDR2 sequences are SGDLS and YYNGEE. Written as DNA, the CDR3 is TGTGCCAGCAGCGCGTATCTGGGGGCCTATGGCTACACCTTC. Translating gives CASSAYLGAYGYTF.

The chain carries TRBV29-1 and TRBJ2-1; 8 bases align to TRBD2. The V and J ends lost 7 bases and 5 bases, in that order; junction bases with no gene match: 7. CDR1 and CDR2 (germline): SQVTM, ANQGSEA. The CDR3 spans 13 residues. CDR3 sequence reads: CSAGGDTNNEQFF. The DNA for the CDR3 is TGCAGCGCGGGGGGGGACACTAACAATGAGCAGTTCTTC.

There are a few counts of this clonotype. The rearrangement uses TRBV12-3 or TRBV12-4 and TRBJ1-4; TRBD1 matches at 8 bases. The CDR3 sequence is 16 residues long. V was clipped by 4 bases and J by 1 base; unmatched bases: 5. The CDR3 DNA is TGTGCCAGCAGTTCCGGACAGGGTCAAACTAATGAAAAACTGTTTTTT. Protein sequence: CASSSGQGQTNEKLFF.

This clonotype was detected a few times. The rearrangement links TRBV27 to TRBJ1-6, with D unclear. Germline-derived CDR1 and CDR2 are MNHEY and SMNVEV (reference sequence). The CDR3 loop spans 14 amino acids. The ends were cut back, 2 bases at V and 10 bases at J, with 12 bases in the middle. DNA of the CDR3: TGTGCCAGCAGTTTAAAAGAGGGAACCTCACCCCTCCACTTT. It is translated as CASSLKEGTSPLHF.

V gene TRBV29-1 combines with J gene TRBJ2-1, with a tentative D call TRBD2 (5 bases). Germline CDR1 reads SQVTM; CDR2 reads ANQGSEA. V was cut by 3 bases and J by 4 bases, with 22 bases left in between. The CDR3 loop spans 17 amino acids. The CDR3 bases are TGCAGCGTTGATGGAACGAGCGGCGATTTCCAATACAATGAGCAGTTCTTC. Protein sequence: CSVDGTSGDFQYNEQFF.

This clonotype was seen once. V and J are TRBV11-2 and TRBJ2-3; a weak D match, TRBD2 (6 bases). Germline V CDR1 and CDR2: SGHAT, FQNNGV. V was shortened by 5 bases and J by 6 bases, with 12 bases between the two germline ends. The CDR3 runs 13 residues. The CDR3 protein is CASSRDFPDTQYF. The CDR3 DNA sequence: TGTGCCAGCAGCCGGGACTTCCCTGATACGCAGTATTTT. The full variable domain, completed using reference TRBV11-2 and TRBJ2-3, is EAGVAQSPRYKIIEKRQSVAFWCNPISGHATLYWYQQILGQGPKLLIQFQNNGVVDDSQLPKDRFSAERLKGVDSTLKIQPAKLEDSAVYLCASSRDFPDTQYFGPGTRLTVL.

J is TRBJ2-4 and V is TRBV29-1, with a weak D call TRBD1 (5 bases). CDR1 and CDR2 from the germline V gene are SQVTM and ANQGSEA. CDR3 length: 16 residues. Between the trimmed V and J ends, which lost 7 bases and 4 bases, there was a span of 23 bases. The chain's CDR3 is CSGPPGKHNIKNIQYF. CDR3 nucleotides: TGCAGCGGGCCCCCAGGGAAGCACAACATTAAAAACATTCAGTACTTC.